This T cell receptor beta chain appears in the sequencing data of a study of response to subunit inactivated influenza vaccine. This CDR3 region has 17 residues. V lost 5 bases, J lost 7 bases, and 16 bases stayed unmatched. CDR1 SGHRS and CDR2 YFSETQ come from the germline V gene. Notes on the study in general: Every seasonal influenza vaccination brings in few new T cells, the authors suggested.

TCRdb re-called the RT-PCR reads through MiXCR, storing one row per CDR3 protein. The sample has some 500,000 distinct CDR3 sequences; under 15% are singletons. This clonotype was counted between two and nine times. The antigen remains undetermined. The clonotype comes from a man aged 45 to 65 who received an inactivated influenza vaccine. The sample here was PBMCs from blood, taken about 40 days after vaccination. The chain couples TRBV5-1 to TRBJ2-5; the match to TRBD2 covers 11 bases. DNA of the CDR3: TGCGCCAGCAGACCCCGACCGACTAGCGGGGTGTTGGGGACCCAGTACTTC. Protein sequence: CASRPRPTSGVLGTQYF.